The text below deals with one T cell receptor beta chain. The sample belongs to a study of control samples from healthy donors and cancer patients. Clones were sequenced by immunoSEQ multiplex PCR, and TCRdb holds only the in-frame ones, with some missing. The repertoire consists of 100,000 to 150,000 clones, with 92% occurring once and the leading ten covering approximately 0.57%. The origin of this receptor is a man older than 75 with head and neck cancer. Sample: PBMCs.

As DNA, the CDR3 is TGTGCTAGTGGTTTGAGGTCTAGCGGTTATTACAATGAGCAGTTCTTC. This translates into CASGLRSSGYYNEQFF. The genes are TRBV12-5 and TRBJ2-1; 7 bases line up with TRBD2. Trimming cost V 2 bases and J 4 bases; bases outside gene matches: 8. From germline, CDR1 is LGHNT and CDR2 FRNRAP. The CDR3 is made up of 16 amino acids.